This record covers a single TCR beta chain. As originally analysed: Amplification with reference gene primers provided the estimates of nucleated cell counts. Method: immunoSEQ multiplex PCR; TCRdb's copy keeps in-frame clones and lacks some. That table is the source of V, J and clone size, and D and trimming were worked out from the DNA. The sample includes fewer than 200,000 clones, more than 85% of them seen just once. This entry comes from a study of blood T cell repertoires in COVID-19. The wider study: PBMCs, B-cell-depleted T cells, or T cells were the source of the cDNA or gDNA that made up the material.

While infection was still active, Seattle patients were enrolled and then followed longitudinally. CDR1 and CDR2 (germline): SGHRS, YFSETQ. This CDR3 is built from 15 residues. V lost 1 base to trimming and J lost 1 base, with 11 bases between them. This rearrangement joins TRBV5-1 to TRBJ2-5, with a possible D match to TRBD1 (5 bases). This receptor was taken from a woman at least 80 years old with COVID-19, enrolled during active disease. Sequencing used peripheral blood. CDR3 protein: CASSLPGSTQETQYF. The CDR3 bases are TGCGCCAGCAGCTTGCCAGGGTCTACCCAAGAGACCCAGTACTTC.